These T cell receptor beta chains were read from a single sample in a study of Ad26.COV2.S vaccination and SARS-CoV-2 variants. Method: immunoSEQ multiplex PCR; TCRdb's copy keeps in-frame clones and lacks some. The table has some 350,000 clones, about 85% seen once. This material consisted of peripheral blood, taken in a trial of Ad26.COV2.S vaccine versus placebo. The source is a person aged 18-65 years who received the Ad26.COV2.S COVID-19 vaccine or a placebo. CDR3s include the opening cysteine and the closing phenylalanine or tryptophan. The D gene is left open where the match is weak. Rows give clone size only sometimes, using once, few, many, or a class for an expanded clone.

V gene	D gene	J gene	clone size	CDR3 protein	CDR3 DNA
TRBV21-1	.	TRBJ1-4	once	CASRNVGGYEKLFF	TGTGCCAGCAGAAACGTGGGGGGTTACGAAAAACTGTTTTTT
TRBV19	TRBD1	TRBJ2-1	.	CASSLDRVNEQFF	TGTGCCAGTAGTTTGGACAGGGTCAATGAGCAGTTCTTC
TRBV11-3	TRBD1	TRBJ2-7	.	CASSFGQGAGYEQYF	TGTGCCAGCAGCTTCGGACAGGGGGCTGGGTACGAGCAGTACTTC
TRBV7-2	.	TRBJ2-2	few	CASSSRRADGELFF	TGTGCCAGCAGCTCTCGGAGGGCGGACGGGGAGCTGTTTTTT
TRBV9	.	TRBJ2-1	.	CASSVDAGGGYNEQFF	TGTGCCAGCAGCGTAGACGCCGGGGGTGGCTACAATGAGCAGTTCTTC
TRBV4-3	.	TRBJ2-3	once	CASSQDPQGTDTQYF	TGCGCCAGCAGCCAAGATCCCCAGGGGACAGATACGCAGTATTTT
TRBV6-1	.	TRBJ1-2	.	CASSDRAYYGYTF	TGTGCCAGCAGTGATCGGGCCTACTATGGCTACACCTTC
TRBV12-3/TRBV12-4	.	TRBJ2-7	.	CASSFLGDEQYF	TGTGCCAGCAGTTTCTTAGGGGACGAGCAGTACTTC
TRBV9	TRBD1	TRBJ1-2	.	CASSVVGQGSMRGYTF	TGTGCCAGCAGCGTAGTGGGACAGGGGTCTATGAGAGGCTACACCTTC
TRBV28	TRBD1	TRBJ1-6	once	CASSLGTGRSPLHF	TGTGCCAGCAGTTTAGGGACAGGAAGATCACCCCTCCACTTT
TRBV27	.	TRBJ1-6	.	CASSLRGGRGVNSPLHF	TGTGCCAGCAGTTTAAGGGGGGGGAGAGGGGTTAATTCACCCCTCCACTTT
TRBV3-1/TRBV3-2	.	TRBJ1-2	.	CASSREYGHGYTF	TGTGCCAGCAGCCGTGAGTATGGGCACGGCTACACCTTC
TRBV30	.	TRBJ2-1	.	CAWERGPYNEQFF	TGTGCCTGGGAAAGGGGCCCATACAATGAGCAGTTCTTC
TRBV3-1/TRBV3-2	TRBD2	TRBJ2-2	.	CASSRVGGPTGELFF	TGTGCCAGCAGCCGGGTGGGAGGGCCGACCGGGGAGCTGTTTTTT
TRBV7-9	.	TRBJ2-2	few	CASSPRLGGGELFF	TGTGCCAGCAGCCCCCGCCTTGGGGGCGGGGAGCTGTTTTTT
TRBV4-1	.	TRBJ1-2	few	CASSPSPADNYGYTF	TGCGCCAGCAGCCCCTCACCGGCGGATAACTATGGCTACACCTTC
TRBV6-2/TRBV6-3	.	TRBJ2-1	.	CASSFRTIYNEQFF	TGTGCCAGCAGTTTCCGGACAATATACAATGAGCAGTTCTTC
TRBV30	TRBD1	TRBJ1-5	once	CAWSRRGQGAGQPQHF	TGTGCCTGGTCGCGAAGGGGACAGGGGGCTGGCCAGCCCCAGCATTTT
TRBV7-9	TRBD1	TRBJ2-3	.	CASSLTGAGDTQYF	TGTGCCAGCAGCCTGACAGGGGCAGGGGATACGCAGTATTTT
TRBV20-1	.	TRBJ2-1	.	CSASRNERPTGNEQFF	TGCAGTGCTAGTCGAAACGAGCGCCCTACCGGCAATGAGCAGTTCTTC
TRBV7-2	.	TRBJ2-7	.	CASSSRPQSSYEQYF	TGTGCCAGCAGCTCCAGGCCGCAGAGCTCCTACGAGCAGTACTTC
TRBV5-1	.	TRBJ1-1	.	CASSLGQQMNTEAFF	TGCGCCAGCAGCTTGGGCCAGCAAATGAACACTGAAGCTTTCTTT
TRBV7-9	.	TRBJ2-7	.	CASSFSGSYEQYF	TGTGCCAGCAGCTTTTCAGGCTCCTACGAGCAGTACTTC
TRBV7-2	TRBD2	TRBJ2-7	once	CASSLRVLAGGREQYF	TGTGCCAGCAGCTTAAGGGTACTAGCGGGGGGGCGGGAGCAGTACTTC
TRBV25-1	TRBD1	TRBJ1-2	once	CASSEPPGQGGNYGYTF	TGTGCCAGCAGTGAACCTCCCGGACAGGGAGGAAACTATGGCTACACCTTC
TRBV12-3/TRBV12-4	TRBD1	TRBJ2-5	.	CASLAGGEETQYF	TGTGCCAGCTTGGCAGGGGGCGAGGAGACCCAGTACTTC
TRBV7-9	.	TRBJ1-6	once	CASSPLSPRNNSPLHF	TGTGCCAGCAGCCCCTTGAGCCCCCGCAATAATTCACCCCTCCACTTT
TRBV5-1	TRBD2	TRBJ2-1	.	CASSLAIGTSGRNEQFF	TGCGCCAGCAGCTTGGCCATAGGGACTAGCGGGAGGAATGAGCAGTTCTTC
TRBV6-5	.	TRBJ2-7	.	CASSQQGSPGYEQYF	TGTGCCAGCAGTCAACAGGGATCCCCGGGGTACGAGCAGTACTTC
TRBV7-9	.	TRBJ1-5	.	CASTLGDQPQHF	TGTGCCAGCACCCTTGGGGATCAGCCCCAGCATTTT
TRBV24-1	.	TRBJ2-2	.	CATSGVYTGELFF	TGTGCCACCAGTGGGGTCTACACCGGGGAGCTGTTTTTT
TRBV7-9	.	TRBJ2-2	.	CASSSHFNTGELFF	TGTGCCAGCAGTTCTCACTTCAACACCGGGGAGCTGTTTTTT
TRBV6-4	.	TRBJ2-7	.	CASTCQPVSRAEQYF	TGTGCCAGCACCTGCCAACCCGTCAGCCGAGCCGAGCAGTACTTC
TRBV7-2	TRBD1	TRBJ1-1	few	CASSLGTALNTEAFF	TGTGCCAGCAGCTTGGGGACAGCCTTGAACACTGAAGCTTTCTTT
TRBV6-5	TRBD1	TRBJ1-1	.	CASSYSGQGNTEAFF	TGTGCCAGCAGTTACTCGGGACAGGGGAACACTGAAGCTTTCTTT
TRBV2	.	TRBJ1-5	.	CASRRDNNQPQHF	TGTGCCAGCCGCCGGGACAACAATCAGCCCCAGCATTTT
TRBV14	TRBD1	TRBJ2-7	once	CASSQGLDDRGRWVYEQYF	TGTGCCAGCAGCCAAGGATTAGACGACAGGGGGCGATGGGTCTACGAGCAGTACTTC
TRBV5-1	.	TRBJ2-1	.	CAVALTPNNEQFF	TGCGCCGTAGCTTTGACCCCTAACAATGAGCAGTTCTTC
TRBV28	TRBD2	TRBJ2-1	.	CASNPLSGRAVRNEQFF	TGTGCCAGCAACCCCCTGAGCGGGAGGGCCGTGAGGAATGAGCAGTTCTTC
TRBV5-1	.	TRBJ1-1	.	CASSFRTDLNTEAFF	TGCGCCAGCAGCTTCAGGACAGACTTGAACACTGAAGCTTTCTTT
TRBV7-6	.	TRBJ1-1	.	CASSLGIGDTEAFF	TGTGCCAGCAGCTTAGGTATAGGGGACACTGAAGCTTTCTTT
TRBV7-9	.	TRBJ2-2	.	CASSPRVRNTGELFF	TGTGCCAGCAGCCCTCGGGTGCGAAACACCGGGGAGCTGTTTTTT
TRBV7-9	TRBD1	TRBJ2-3	.	CASSSSTGAPRDTQYF	TGTGCCAGCAGCTCATCGACAGGGGCCCCCCGGGATACGCAGTATTTT
TRBV5-1	.	TRBJ2-1	few	CASSFSLRSYNEQFF	TGCGCCAGCAGCTTTAGCTTAAGATCCTACAATGAGCAGTTCTTC
TRBV19	.	TRBJ1-2	.	CASMGEEHGYTF	TGTGCCAGTATGGGGGAAGAGCATGGCTACACCTTC
TRBV5-1	TRBD1	TRBJ2-5	.	CASSAGTAKETQYF	TGCGCCAGCAGCGCCGGGACAGCGAAAGAGACCCAGTACTTC
TRBV5-1	.	TRBJ2-5	.	CASSLLVGETQYF	TGCGCCAGCAGCTTGTTGGTGGGAGAGACCCAGTACTTC
TRBV15	.	TRBJ2-1	few	CATSRDAYNEQFF	TGTGCCACCAGCAGAGATGCCTACAATGAGCAGTTCTTC
TRBV28	.	TRBJ2-1	.	CASSPPRTLHLEQFF	TGTGCCAGCAGTCCACCCCGGACATTGCATCTTGAGCAGTTCTTC